This T cell receptor (beta chain) was sequenced for a study of spatial heterogeneity in lung cancer. The wider study: Fewer alpha-chain than beta-chain sequences were consistently detected. Study-level findings and limits: Ubiquitous expanded tumor TCRs showed up in blood more at resection than follow-up.

Per the germline V gene, CDR1 is MDHEN and CDR2 is SYDVKM. The CDR3 spans 13 residues. Between the trimmed V and J ends, which lost 6 bases and 8 bases, there was a span of 14 bases. This clonotype is a singleton in its sample. Its target is not known. Specified time point: sample taken at primary tumor resection. Unsorted whole RNA of tumor, nontumor lung or frozen PBMC was sequenced. A total of around 72 untreated early-stage non-small cell lung cancer patients served as donors. TCRdb re-derived calls from the 5' RACE reads in MiXCR, one entry per CDR3 protein. The table lists 25,000 or so distinct CDR3 sequences, 9.5% to 15% of them singletons.

The starting material was PBMCs, obtained at surgery. This clonotype was obtained from a female donor with early-stage non-small cell lung cancer. This rearrangement joins TRBV28 to TRBJ1-5; D is unresolved. This chain's CDR3 is CASRPPTEKPQHF. CDR3 DNA sequence: TGTGCCAGCAGGCCCCCTACCGAGAAGCCCCAGCATTTT.